This TCR beta chain was identified in a study of T cell repertoires in cytomegalovirus infection. The wider study: Used in the study were CMV epitopes, some recently identified and HLA-C-restricted, others well-studied and HLA-B-restricted. General observations from the study: The study identified carriers of CMV plus the relevant HLA from cumulative public TCR beta family frequency.

In this sample, this clonotype turned up a few times. What it recognizes is unknown. From the reads, TCRdb called clonotypes with MiXCR, one entry per CDR3 protein. The sample carries about 830,000 distinct CDR3 sequences, over 25% recorded once. Trimming pared 3 bases from V and 3 bases from J, leaving 29 bases between. The CDR3 totals 20 residues. Sequenced material: cultured CD8+ T cells from PBMCs, taken from culture after CMV antigen stimulation. The chain links TRBV12-3 or TRBV12-4 to TRBJ1-1, with a weak D call TRBD1 (6 bases). This TCR was sampled from a human donor in good health (CMV status not recorded). Some clones in this sample may be carry-over from other donors' samples. The CDR3 region is CASSFGVGPTPGQLDTEAFF. In nucleotides, the CDR3 is TGTGCCAGCAGTTTCGGGGTGGGGCCGACCCCGGGACAATTGGACACTGAAGCTTTCTTT.